This TCR beta chain was recorded in a study of T cells in lung cancer brain metastases. This CDR3 has 15 amino acids. The V gene end was trimmed by 8 bases and the J gene end by 2 bases; junction bases not matched to a gene: 10. CDR1 is MGHDK and CDR2 is SYGVNS in the germline V gene. The repertoire was sequenced with immunoSEQ multiplex PCR; TCRdb's copy has only in-frame clones and lacks some. The table lists 3,000 or so clones, about 86% of them singletons. The sample comprised tumor tissue from the primary lung tumor. The chain uses TRBV25-1 and TRBJ2-7, with 9 bases that match TRBD1. The receptor's source is a woman aged 50 to 60 with non-small cell lung cancer. CDR3 protein: CASGGPGQGTYEQYF. The CDR3, as DNA: TGTGCCAGCGGAGGTCCGGGACAGGGAACCTACGAGCAGTACTTC.